A single sample is the source of the 6 T cell receptor beta chains below, sequenced in a study of T cells in women clearing cervical HPV infection. Clones were sequenced by immunoSEQ multiplex PCR, and TCRdb holds only the in-frame ones, with some missing. The sample data list about 30,000 clones. Sequencing was carried out using blood buffy coat. The receptors stem from a woman between 18 and 70 years old with a cervical HPV16 infection that either progressed to CIN3+ or cleared (not recorded which).

Turning to this clone: The CDR3 end is not reached by the read, which stops 3 residues before it; the germline J gene fills it in. This chain joins TRBV6-4 and TRBJ2-2, with a tentative D call TRBD2 (7 bases). CDR3 length: 16 amino acids. The ends were cut back, 0 bases at V and 4 bases at J, with 12 bases in the middle. Germline CDR1 is MRHNA and CDR2 is SNTAGT. The covered CDR3 bases are TGTGCCAGCAGTGACTCTGTGGGGGGGCTCACCGGGGAG. Its translation: CASSDSVGGLTGE. The full CDR3 is CASSDSVGGLTGELFF.

Of note for this clone: The sequence runs out 3 residues before the end of the CDR3; the remainder is reconstructed from the germline J gene. V gene TRBV5-1 combines with J gene TRBJ2-1; 8 bases match TRBD1. Germline V lookup: CDR1 SGHRS, CDR2 YFSETQ. CDR3 length equals 17 residues. Trimming at V came to 3 bases and at J to 2 bases, leaving 10 bases not matched to a gene. This chain's CDR3 is CASSSAGTGKTYNEQFF. CDR3 DNA, as far as it was read: TGCGCCAGCAGCTCCGCCGGGACAGGAAAGACCTACAATGAG.

A note on this clone: The read ends 3 residues early relative to the CDR3; the germline J gene fills the gap. J is TRBJ1-4 and V is TRBV6-4; D remains ambiguous. Trimming cost V 0 bases and J 3 bases, with 8 bases left between them. The V gene's germline CDR1 is MRHNA and CDR2 SNTAGT. The CDR3 runs to 15 residues. The part of the CDR3 DNA that was read is TGTGCCAGCAGTGACTCGCCGGGTTCTAATGAAAAA. Translating gives CASSDSPGSNEK. The CDR3 in its entirety is CASSDSPGSNEKLFF.

Of note for this clone: From the germline J gene comes the end of the CDR3, since the read stops 3 residues before it. The chain is built from TRBV2 and TRBJ1-1; D perhaps matches TRBD1 (5 bases). This CDR3 comprises 13 residues. Trimming shortened V by 6 bases and J by 3 bases, and 11 bases separated the two germline ends. Looked up from germline, CDR1 is SNHLY and CDR2 is FYNNEI. Here the CDR3 reads CASSTREDTEAFF. The DNA read from the CDR3 is TGTGCCAGCAGCACCAGGGAAGACACTGAA.

Concerning this clone: The CDR3 goes on 3 residues after the read ends, and that part is filled in from the germline J gene. This rearrangement joins TRBV19 to TRBJ1-1; D may be TRBD1 (5 bases). Per germline, CDR1 LNHDA and CDR2 SQIVND (reference sequence). This CDR3 has 13 residues. CDR3 region: CASSIRGGAQAFF. The covered CDR3 bases are TGTGCCAGTAGTATACGGGGGGGTGCCCAA.

About this clone itself: The CDR3 is cut off 3 residues early in the read; its end comes from the germline J gene. This chain links TRBV11-2 with TRBJ2-7; no firm D call. Germline V gives CDR1 SGHAT, CDR2 FQNNGV. Trimming pared 1 base from V and 6 bases from J, leaving 7 bases between. There are 12 residues in the CDR3. The CDR3 sequence: CASSLGRSEQYF. CDR3 DNA (partial): TGTGCCAGCAGCTTAGGCCGGTCCGAG.